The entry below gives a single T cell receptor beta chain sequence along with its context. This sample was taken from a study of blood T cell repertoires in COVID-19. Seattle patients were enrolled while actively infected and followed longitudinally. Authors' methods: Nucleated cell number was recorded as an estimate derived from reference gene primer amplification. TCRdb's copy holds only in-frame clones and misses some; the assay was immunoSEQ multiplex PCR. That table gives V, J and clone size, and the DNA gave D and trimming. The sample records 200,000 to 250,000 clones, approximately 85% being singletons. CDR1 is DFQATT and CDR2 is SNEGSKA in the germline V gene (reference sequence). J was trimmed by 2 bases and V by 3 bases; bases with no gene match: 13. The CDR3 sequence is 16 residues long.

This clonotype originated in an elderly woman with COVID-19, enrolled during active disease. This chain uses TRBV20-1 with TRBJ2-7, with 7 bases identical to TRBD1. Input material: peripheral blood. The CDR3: CSASRGPIVRPYEQYF. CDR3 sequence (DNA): TGCAGTGCTAGTAGGGGGCCAATCGTGAGGCCCTACGAGCAGTACTTC.